This T cell receptor (beta chain) was obtained from a study of blood T cell repertoires in COVID-19. Study information: Samples came from the United States, Italy and Spain, spanning acute and convalescent COVID-19.

V gave up 3 bases and J gave up 6 bases, with 12 bases separating them. The germline gives CDR1 SGHRS, CDR2 YFSETQ. CDR3 size: 14 residues. Some clones are missing from TCRdb's copy, which holds only in-frame ones; the method was immunoSEQ multiplex PCR. The sample lists 93,000 or so clones; around 90% were seen once. The chain employs TRBV5-1 and TRBJ1-4, with a weak D call TRBD1 (5 bases). Material: peripheral blood. This receptor was taken from a human donor in a cohort sampled during active COVID-19. The CDR3 spells CASSWSGGDEKLFF. Here the CDR3 DNA reads TGCGCCAGCAGCTGGAGTGGGGGGGATGAAAAACTGTTTTTT.